This T cell receptor (beta chain) was captured by sequencing in a study of CD8 T cells in Susac syndrome. CD8+ and CD4+ T cells taken from blood had their TCR beta sequenced. The TEMRA cells underwent FACS enrichment, while the CD8+ and CD4+ T cells underwent negative isolation. Trimming took 4 bases from V and 2 from J, leaving 20 bases between them. Per the germline V gene, CDR1 is SGDLS and CDR2 is YYNGEE. CDR3 size: 17 residues. Comments on this clonotype: Its antigen is as yet unknown.

Points from the study as a whole: The TCR sequencing and HLA analysis in the study involved a relatively small number of individuals, as the study acknowledged.

Reverse transcription used about 0.5 to 1 ug RNA and random hexamers. Multiplex PCR with immunoSEQ amplified the TCR beta CDR3 across 54 Vbeta and 13 Jbeta. TCRdb ran MiXCR on the immunoSEQ multiplex PCR reads and lists one entry per CDR3 protein. The sample consists of about 300,000 distinct CDR3 sequences, 89% of them appearing once. The receptor comes from a human donor with multiple sclerosis. The chain combines TRBV9 with TRBJ2-3, with D hard to call. The specimen sequenced was CD8+ T cells from PBMCs. CDR3 amino acids: CASSTFPTPPYTDTQYF. CDR3 bases: TGTGCCAGCAGCACATTCCCGACACCACCTTACACAGATACGCAGTATTTT.